These T cell receptor beta chains were read from a single sample in a study of spatial heterogeneity in lung cancer. In TCRdb, the 5' RACE reads were re-called with MiXCR into one record per CDR3 protein. The sample includes approximately 1,200 distinct CDR3 sequences, around 30% of them seen just once. The sequencing used lung tumor tissue, collected at surgery. The receptors shown here come from a male donor with early-stage non-small cell lung cancer. CDR3s include the opening cysteine and the closing phenylalanine or tryptophan. D genes are given only for firm matches. Rows may omit the clone size; those that give it use once, few, many or a size class.

D gene: -
CDR3 length: 12
clone size: once
J gene: TRBJ1-1
V gene: TRBV2
CDR3 protein: CASSELGPEAFF
CDR3 DNA: TGTGCCAGCAGTGAATTGGGGCCTGAAGCTTTCTTT

D gene: TRBD2
CDR3 length: 15
clone size: few
J gene: TRBJ2-7
V gene: TRBV6-2/TRBV6-3
CDR3 protein: CASSPIAGARYEQYF
CDR3 DNA: TGTGCCAGCAGCCCCATAGCGGGGGCACGCTACGAGCAGTACTTC

D gene: -
CDR3 length: 16
clone size: large
J gene: TRBJ1-1
V gene: TRBV2
CDR3 protein: CASSTRPRTGNTEAFF
CDR3 DNA: TGTGCCAGCTCCACACGGCCCAGAACAGGGAACACTGAAGCTTTCTTT

D gene: TRBD1
CDR3 length: 15
clone size: medium-sized
J gene: TRBJ1-1
V gene: TRBV6-5
CDR3 protein: CASRRTDRGRTEAFF
CDR3 DNA: TGTGCCAGCAGAAGAACTGACAGGGGAAGGACTGAAGCTTTCTTT

D gene: -
CDR3 length: 17
clone size: -
J gene: TRBJ2-3
V gene: TRBV18
CDR3 protein: CASSRGLTDPSTDTQYF
CDR3 DNA: TGTGCCAGCTCACGAGGGCTGACAGACCCTAGCACAGATACGCAGTATTTT

D gene: TRBD2
CDR3 length: 15
clone size: large
J gene: TRBJ2-2
V gene: TRBV28
CDR3 protein: CASSVAGGNTGELFF
CDR3 DNA: TGTGCCAGCAGTGTAGCGGGGGGCAACACCGGGGAGCTGTTTTTT

D gene: TRBD1
CDR3 length: 18
clone size: few
J gene: TRBJ1-6
V gene: TRBV7-2
CDR3 protein: CASSQGPGGPSYNSPLHF
CDR3 DNA: TGTGCCAGCAGCCAGGGCCCAGGGGGCCCCTCCTATAATTCACCCCTCCACTTT

D gene: TRBD1
CDR3 length: 15
clone size: few
J gene: TRBJ2-1
V gene: TRBV10-2
CDR3 protein: CASSIGQGAYNEQFF
CDR3 DNA: TGCGCCAGCAGCATTGGGCAGGGGGCATACAATGAGCAGTTCTTC

D gene: -
CDR3 length: 13
clone size: large
J gene: TRBJ2-2
V gene: TRBV4-1
CDR3 protein: CASSHQNTGELFF
CDR3 DNA: TGCGCCAGCAGCCACCAAAACACCGGGGAGCTGTTTTTT

D gene: TRBD1
CDR3 length: 16
clone size: -
J gene: TRBJ2-2
V gene: TRBV15
CDR3 protein: CATSRDSQGETGELFF
CDR3 DNA: TGTGCCACCAGCAGAGATTCGCAGGGGGAGACCGGGGAGCTGTTTTTT

D gene: -
CDR3 length: 13
clone size: few
J gene: TRBJ1-5
V gene: TRBV28
CDR3 protein: CASQNRGNQPQHF
CDR3 DNA: TGTGCCAGCCAGAACAGGGGCAATCAGCCCCAGCATTTT

D gene: -
CDR3 length: 10
clone size: -
J gene: TRBJ2-7
V gene: TRBV5-1
CDR3 protein: CASSVGEQYF
CDR3 DNA: TGCGCCAGCAGTGTTGGGGAGCAGTACTTC